This T cell receptor beta chain was sequenced during a study of T cells in localized non-small cell lung cancer. Study outcomes and limitations: Because sequencing included only one region (of the tumor), heterogeneity remains possible. In uninvolved adjacent lung, T cell clonality reached its highest value, exceeding tumor. A median approximately 53 of the top 100 tumor clones appeared in adjacent lung. Longer overall survival was seen with higher T cell density measured in blood.

This table comes from immunoSEQ multiplex PCR, and its TCRdb copy is limited to in-frame clones, with some not included. The sample consists of several hundred clones, 20% to 25% of them appearing once. Comments on this clone: Its target is not known.

This CDR3 comprises 14 residues. CDR1 KGHSH and CDR2 LQKENI come from the germline V gene. The ends were cut back, 3 bases at V and 6 bases at J, with 12 bases in the middle. The starting material was lung tumor tissue, obtained before any cancer treatment. The sequence was collected from a female donor over 55 with stage I squamous cell lung carcinoma. The V call is TRBV18, the J call TRBJ2-1; tentative D call: TRBD2 (6 bases). CDR3 sequence (DNA): TGTGCCAGCTCACCCTACCGGGACTCCAATGAGCAGTTCTTC. Protein: CASSPYRDSNEQFF.